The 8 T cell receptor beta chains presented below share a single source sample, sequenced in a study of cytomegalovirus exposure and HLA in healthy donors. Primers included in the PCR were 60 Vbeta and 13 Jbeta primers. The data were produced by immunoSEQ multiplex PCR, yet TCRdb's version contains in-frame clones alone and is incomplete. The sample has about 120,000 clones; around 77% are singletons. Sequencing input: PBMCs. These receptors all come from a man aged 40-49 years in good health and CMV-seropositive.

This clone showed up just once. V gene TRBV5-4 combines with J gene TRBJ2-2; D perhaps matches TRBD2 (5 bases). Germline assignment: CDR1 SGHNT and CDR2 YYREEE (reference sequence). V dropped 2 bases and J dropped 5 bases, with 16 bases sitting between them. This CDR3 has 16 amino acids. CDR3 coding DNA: TGTGCCAGCAGCTTCCCGGACTTATCCGGGACCGGGGAGCTGTTTTTT. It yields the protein CASSFPDLSGTGELFF.

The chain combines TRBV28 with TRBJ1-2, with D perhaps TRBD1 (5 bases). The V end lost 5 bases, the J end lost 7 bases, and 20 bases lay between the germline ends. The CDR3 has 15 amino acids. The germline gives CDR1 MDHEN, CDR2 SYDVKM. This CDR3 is CASSPVGGRRSGYTF. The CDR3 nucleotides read TGTGCCAGCAGTCCCGTTGGGGGGAGGAGGAGTGGCTACACCTTC.

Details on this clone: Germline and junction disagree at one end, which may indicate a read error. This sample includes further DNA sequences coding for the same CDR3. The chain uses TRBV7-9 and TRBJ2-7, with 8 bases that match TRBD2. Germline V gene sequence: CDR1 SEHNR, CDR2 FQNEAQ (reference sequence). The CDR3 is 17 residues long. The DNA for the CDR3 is TGCGCCAGCACCAGAAATTTAGCCGGGACTAGAAGTTACGAGCAGTACTTC. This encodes CASTRNLAGTRSYEQYF.

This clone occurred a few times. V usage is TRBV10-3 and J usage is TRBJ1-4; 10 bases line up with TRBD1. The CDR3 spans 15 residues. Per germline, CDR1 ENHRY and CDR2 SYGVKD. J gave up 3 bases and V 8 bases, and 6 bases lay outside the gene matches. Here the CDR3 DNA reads TGTGCCATCTCCAGACAGGGGGCAGCTAATGAAAAACTGTTTTTT. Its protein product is CAISRQGAANEKLFF.

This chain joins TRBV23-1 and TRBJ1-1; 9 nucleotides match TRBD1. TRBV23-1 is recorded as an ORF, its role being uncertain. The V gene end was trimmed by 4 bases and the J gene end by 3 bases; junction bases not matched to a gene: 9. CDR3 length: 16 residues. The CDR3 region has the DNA TGCGCCAGCAGTCCCTTAGGACAGGGGAAGTACACTGAAGCTTTCTTT. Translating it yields CASSPLGQGKYTEAFF.

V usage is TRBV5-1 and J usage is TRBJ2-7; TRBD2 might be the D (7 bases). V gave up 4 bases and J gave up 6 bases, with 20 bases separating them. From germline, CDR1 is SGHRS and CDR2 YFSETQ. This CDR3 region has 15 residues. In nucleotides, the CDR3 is TGCGCCAGCAGCGTCGCCGAGGGGGGGCTACGCGAGCAGTACTTC. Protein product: CASSVAEGGLREQYF.

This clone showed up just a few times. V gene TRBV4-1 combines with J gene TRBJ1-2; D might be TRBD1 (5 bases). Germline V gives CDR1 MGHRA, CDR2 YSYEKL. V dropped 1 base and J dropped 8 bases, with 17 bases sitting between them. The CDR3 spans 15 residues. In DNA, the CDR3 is TGCGCCAGCAGCCAAGGGGGCTTTGGTCCGGCCGGCTACACCTTC. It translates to CASSQGGFGPAGYTF.

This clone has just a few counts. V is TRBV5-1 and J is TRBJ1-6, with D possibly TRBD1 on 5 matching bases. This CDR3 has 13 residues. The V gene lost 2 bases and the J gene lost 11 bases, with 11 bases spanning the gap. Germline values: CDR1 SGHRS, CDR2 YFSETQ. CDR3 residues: CASSFGQSPPLHF. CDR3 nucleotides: TGCGCCAGCAGCTTCGGACAAAGTCCACCCCTCCACTTT.